This TCR beta chain was sequenced for a study of T cells in Graves' hyperthyroidism and ophthalmopathy. The wider study: Peripheral blood was drawn at first diagnosis, prior to all treatment. The study's findings and limits: Classification by a 13 V-J model distinguished ophthalmopathy from stable hyperthyroidism.

Using RNA transcripts as the source, TCR beta CDR3 regions were amplified. The HTBI primer set drove a first-round RT-PCR of the TCR CDR3. TCRdb ran MiXCR on the multiplex PCR reads and lists one entry per CDR3 protein. The profile covers about 300,000 distinct CDR3 sequences, with roughly 20% appearing a single time and approximately 35% taken by the ten largest. The CDR3 is 17 amino acids. V gave up 0 bases and J gave up 8 bases; unmatched junction bases: 9. Germline V gene sequence: CDR1 SGHRS, CDR2 YFSETQ. Ophthalmopathy cases scored 3 or more on the Clinical Activity Score and 4 or more on NOSPECS grade, with duration below 3 months. Not enrolled were patients with uncontrolled infection, other autoimmune disease, pregnancy or lactation. On this clonotype itself: The target antigen is unknown.

The source is a man in his forties or fifties with Graves' ophthalmopathy. The chain combines TRBV5-1 with TRBJ2-1; 12 nucleotides match TRBD2. The sample was blood. For the CDR3, the DNA is TGCGCCAGCAGCTTGGCCCCGACTAGCGGGAGATTGTATGAGCAGTTCTTC. Encoded protein: CASSLAPTSGRLYEQFF.